One TCR beta chain is described in this entry. The antigen is not known. This entry is derived from a study of cytomegalovirus exposure and HLA in healthy donors. Study conclusions and caveats: Sequences of the TCR beta chain were said to predict the HLA-A and HLA-B alleles of most subjects accurately. Later analysis reportedly placed an Asian-associated ancestry cluster below the approximately 700-donor mean in N-insertions. Published work reported that the classifier diagnosed cytomegalovirus status with high specificity and sensitivity.

With 60 Vbeta and 13 Jbeta primers, the PCR was carried out. The repertoire was sequenced with immunoSEQ multiplex PCR; TCRdb's copy has only in-frame clones and lacks some. The table has 180,000 or so clones, more than 75% seen once. Germline CDR1 and CDR2: LNHDA and SQIVND (reference sequence). Trimming shortened V by 5 bases and J by 1 base, and 11 bases separated the two germline ends. This CDR3 is built from 14 residues. The sequenced sample consisted of PBMCs. The chain links TRBV19 to TRBJ1-1; D is possibly TRBD1 (5 bases). The receptor's source is a woman aged 25 to 39 in good health and CMV-seropositive. The CDR3 here is CASSWKGANTEAFF. The CDR3 DNA follows: TGTGCCAGTAGTTGGAAAGGGGCGAACACTGAAGCTTTCTTT.